This is a list of T cell receptor beta chains from one sample in a study of CD8+ T cells in alopecia areata. The assay was immunoSEQ multiplex PCR, and TCRdb's table has in-frame clones only and misses some. The data contain 250,000 or so clones, roughly two thirds of them singletons. Sequencing was performed on CD4+ T cells sorted from blood, taken at week 0. The source of these receptors is a human donor with alopecia areata. Each CDR3 is given with its conserved first and last residue. Fields, in order: D gene, V gene, clone size, J gene, CDR3 protein, CDR3 DNA. The D gene is left open where the match is weak. Expanded clones are given a class, and other clones once, few, many or no size at all.

d_call: -; v_call: TRBV5-1; clone_size: few; j_call: TRBJ2-7; cdr3_aa: CASSFGTSYEQYF; cdr3_nt: TGCGCCAGCAGCTTCGGGACATCTTACGAGCAGTACTTC
d_call: -; v_call: TRBV30; clone_size: few; j_call: TRBJ1-1; cdr3_aa: CAWSVLAENTEAFF; cdr3_nt: TGTGCCTGGAGTGTACTGGCAGAGAACACTGAAGCTTTCTTT
d_call: TRBD1; v_call: TRBV30; clone_size: -; j_call: TRBJ1-5; cdr3_aa: CAWSGNRGLSNQPQHF; cdr3_nt: TGTGCCTGGAGTGGAAACAGGGGGCTGAGCAATCAGCCCCAGCATTTT
d_call: TRBD1; v_call: TRBV7-9; clone_size: -; j_call: TRBJ2-1; cdr3_aa: CASSHDRGYGNEQFF; cdr3_nt: TGTGCCAGCAGCCATGACAGGGGTTACGGGAATGAGCAGTTCTTC
d_call: TRBD1; v_call: TRBV15; clone_size: -; j_call: TRBJ2-3; cdr3_aa: CATSSTRTGGTDTQYF; cdr3_nt: TGTGCCACCAGCAGTACCCGGACAGGGGGCACAGATACGCAGTATTTT
d_call: -; v_call: TRBV5-1; clone_size: -; j_call: TRBJ2-1; cdr3_aa: CASSLSGTKTYNEQFF; cdr3_nt: TGCGCCAGCAGCTTGTCGGGGACAAAAACCTACAATGAGCAGTTCTTC
d_call: TRBD2; v_call: TRBV30; clone_size: -; j_call: TRBJ2-3; cdr3_aa: CAWSVLAGGGTDTQYF; cdr3_nt: TGTGCCTGGAGTGTTCTAGCGGGGGGTGGCACAGATACGCAGTATTTT
d_call: TRBD1; v_call: TRBV30; clone_size: -; j_call: TRBJ2-5; cdr3_aa: CASDRDSEETQYF; cdr3_nt: TGTGCCTCCGACCGGGACAGCGAAGAGACCCAGTACTTC
d_call: -; v_call: TRBV20-1; clone_size: few; j_call: TRBJ2-5; cdr3_aa: CSASGEETQYF; cdr3_nt: TGCAGTGCTAGTGGGGAAGAGACCCAGTACTTC
d_call: TRBD1; v_call: TRBV7-3; clone_size: -; j_call: TRBJ1-2; cdr3_aa: CASSLTSGTGVEGYTF; cdr3_nt: TGTGCCAGCAGCTTAACGTCTGGGACAGGAGTCGAGGGCTACACCTTC
d_call: TRBD1; v_call: TRBV30; clone_size: few; j_call: TRBJ2-3; cdr3_aa: CAWDGQALSGPDTQYF; cdr3_nt: TGTGCCTGGGACGGACAGGCATTGTCGGGGCCAGATACGCAGTATTTT
d_call: -; v_call: TRBV5-4; clone_size: -; j_call: TRBJ2-3; cdr3_aa: CASSFEVTDTQYF; cdr3_nt: TGTGCCAGCAGCTTTGAAGTCACAGATACGCAGTATTTT
d_call: -; v_call: TRBV30; clone_size: -; j_call: TRBJ1-5; cdr3_aa: CAWSIGESQPQHF; cdr3_nt: TGTGCCTGGAGTATAGGGGAAAGTCAGCCCCAGCATTTT
d_call: TRBD1; v_call: TRBV5-4; clone_size: -; j_call: TRBJ2-4; cdr3_aa: CASSPRTGLAKNIQYF; cdr3_nt: TGTGCCAGCAGCCCAAGGACAGGTCTAGCCAAAAACATTCAGTACTTC
d_call: -; v_call: TRBV11-2; clone_size: -; j_call: TRBJ2-1; cdr3_aa: CASSSGLSSYNEQFF; cdr3_nt: TGTGCCAGCAGCTCGGGCCTGAGCTCCTACAATGAGCAGTTCTTC
d_call: -; v_call: TRBV29-1; clone_size: -; j_call: TRBJ2-7; cdr3_aa: CSVSGFGYEQYF; cdr3_nt: TGCAGCGTCTCAGGGTTTGGCTACGAGCAGTACTTC
d_call: -; v_call: TRBV2; clone_size: few; j_call: TRBJ2-2; cdr3_aa: CASRGTGELFF; cdr3_nt: TGTGCCAGCAGGGGGACCGGGGAGCTGTTTTTT
d_call: -; v_call: TRBV11-2; clone_size: once; j_call: TRBJ1-6; cdr3_aa: CASSFAFGRAYNSPLHF; cdr3_nt: TGTGCCAGCAGCTTTGCCTTCGGCAGGGCTTATAATTCACCCCTCCACTTT
d_call: TRBD1; v_call: TRBV7-6; clone_size: -; j_call: TRBJ2-1; cdr3_aa: CASSLGTGGPAAYNEQFF; cdr3_nt: TGTGCCAGCAGCTTAGGGACAGGGGGCCCGGCAGCTTACAATGAGCAGTTCTTC
d_call: -; v_call: TRBV19; clone_size: -; j_call: TRBJ1-6; cdr3_aa: CASSIMGAGSPLHF; cdr3_nt: TGTGCCAGTAGTATAATGGGGGCAGGTTCACCCCTCCACTTT
d_call: -; v_call: TRBV11-2; clone_size: -; j_call: TRBJ1-2; cdr3_aa: CASSLVGGSHGYTF; cdr3_nt: TGTGCCAGCAGCTTAGTCGGGGGCTCCCATGGCTACACCTTC
d_call: -; v_call: TRBV2; clone_size: few; j_call: TRBJ2-1; cdr3_aa: CASSESGPEQFF; cdr3_nt: TGTGCCAGCAGTGAAAGTGGTCCAGAGCAGTTCTTC
d_call: -; v_call: TRBV6-1; clone_size: -; j_call: TRBJ1-2; cdr3_aa: CASSESGTNLNYGYTF; cdr3_nt: TGTGCCAGCAGTGAGAGCGGGACAAATCTTAACTATGGCTACACCTTC
d_call: TRBD1; v_call: TRBV30; clone_size: once; j_call: TRBJ1-2; cdr3_aa: CAWSVHGTGRGYTF; cdr3_nt: TGTGCCTGGAGTGTACACGGGACAGGTCGGGGCTACACCTTC
d_call: TRBD1; v_call: TRBV30; clone_size: -; j_call: TRBJ1-2; cdr3_aa: CAWSVQTGGYGYTF; cdr3_nt: TGTGCCTGGAGTGTACAGACAGGGGGATATGGCTACACCTTC
d_call: -; v_call: TRBV9; clone_size: few; j_call: TRBJ1-1; cdr3_aa: CASSVVGSPQAFF; cdr3_nt: TGTGCCAGCAGCGTAGTAGGGAGCCCGCAGGCTTTCTTT
d_call: TRBD2; v_call: TRBV2; clone_size: -; j_call: TRBJ2-7; cdr3_aa: CASRMGGETYEQYF; cdr3_nt: TGTGCCAGCCGTATGGGGGGGGAGACCTACGAGCAGTACTTC
d_call: TRBD2; v_call: TRBV30; clone_size: -; j_call: TRBJ2-7; cdr3_aa: CAWSRGSGGRLGFEQYF; cdr3_nt: TGTGCCTGGAGTCGGGGTAGCGGGGGAAGGTTGGGATTCGAGCAGTACTTC